This TCR beta chain comes out of a study of CD8 T cells in ankylosing spondylitis. Overall study results and limits: There was reportedly significant enrichment of clones that were disease-linked in matched ankylosing spondylitis synovial fluid. Reactive arthritis synovial fluid and blood previously showed some of these motif variants. A motif in TCR beta, a set of eight highly homologous variants, appeared characteristic of ankylosing spondylitis blood.

It was by quantitative 5'-RACE with molecular barcodes that TCR beta libraries were made. TCRdb re-derived calls from the 5' RACE reads in MiXCR, one entry per CDR3 protein. The repertoire has fewer than 500,000 distinct CDR3 sequences, under 25% of them found once; the top ten carry roughly a sixth. J gave up 0 bases and V 6 bases, and 2 bases lay outside the gene matches. Germline CDR1 and CDR2: DFQATT and SNEGSKA (reference sequence). This CDR3 is 14 amino acids long. Note on this clonotype: As yet, its antigen is unknown.

This TCR was recovered from a male donor with ankylosing spondylitis. The chain employs TRBV20-1 and TRBJ1-6; 7 bases are shared with TRBD1. Sequencing was done on a sample of blood, either unsorted or a sorted T cell fraction (not recorded which). DNA for the CDR3: TGCAGTGCGAGGACAGGCTCCTATAATTCACCCCTCCACTTT. Translation gives CSARTGSYNSPLHF.